These 8 T cell receptor beta chains came from one sample sequenced in a study of T cells in Graves' hyperthyroidism and ophthalmopathy. RNA transcripts yielded amplified TCR beta CDR3 regions. The HTBI set primed first-round TCR CDR3 RT-PCR. TCRdb fed the multiplex PCR reads into MiXCR, producing one record per CDR3 protein. The data contain more than 550,000 distinct CDR3 sequences, roughly 17% of them singletons. The sequencing sample was made of blood. These receptors all come from a man aged 50-60 years with Graves' hyperthyroidism.

This clonotype was seen a few times. The V and J genes are TRBV28 and TRBJ2-6; no clear D. This CDR3 is built from 16 residues. Per the germline V gene, CDR1 is MDHEN and CDR2 is SYDVKM. The V end was cut by 2 bases, the J end by 2 bases, with 10 bases between. In DNA, the CDR3 is TGTGCCAGCAGTTTAGATTACATTACTGGGGCCAACGTCCTGACTTTC. The encoded protein is CASSLDYITGANVLTF.

This clonotype was recorded at least ten times. The CDR3 region is CASSTRGRGSEKLFF. The CDR3 DNA follows: TGTGCCAGTAGTACCAGGGGACGCGGGAGTGAAAAACTGTTTTTT. The chain joins TRBV19 to TRBJ1-4; possible D gene TRBD1, 6 bases. This CDR3 region has 15 residues. Germline-derived CDR1 and CDR2 are LNHDA and SQIVND (reference sequence). The germline V and J ends were trimmed by 4 bases and 7 bases, with 16 bases remaining between them.

This clonotype was counted many times. V gene TRBV30 combines with J gene TRBJ2-1, with 13 bases fitting TRBD2. This CDR3 comprises 20 residues. Per the germline V gene, CDR1 is GTSNPN and CDR2 is SVGIG (reference sequence). The junction had 17 bases not matched to a gene; V was cut back by 5 bases and J by 1 base. CDR3 sequence: CAWSRGTSGTYSRSYNEQFF. CDR3 coding DNA: TGTGCCTGGTCAAGGGGGACTAGCGGGACATATTCAAGGTCCTACAATGAGCAGTTCTTC.

The chain uses TRBV7-8 and TRBJ1-5; D not certain. The CDR3 contains 13 residues. V was cut by 2 bases and J by 6 bases, with 8 bases left in between. Germline assignment: CDR1 SGHVS and CDR2 FQNEAQ. CDR3 DNA: TGTGCCAGCAGCTTAAACAGCCCTCAGCCCCAGCATTTT. This gives the protein CASSLNSPQPQHF.

This clonotype came up a few times. V and J are TRBV7-3 and TRBJ2-1; TRBD1 is a possible D gene (5 bases). CDR1 is SGHTA, CDR2 FQGTGA, per germline. Trimming removed 5 bases at V and 5 bases at J, with 10 bases between. There are 13 residues in the CDR3. The CDR3 sequence: CASSMRQNNEQFF. CDR3 DNA sequence: TGTGCCAGCAGCATGCGACAGAACAATGAGCAGTTCTTC. Filled out from reference TRBV7-3 and TRBJ2-1, the complete variable domain reads GAGVSQTPSNKVTEKGKYVELRCDPISGHTALYWYRQSLGQGPEFLIYFQGTGAADDSGLPNDRFFAVRPEGSVSTLKIQRTERGDSAVYLCASSMRQNNEQFFGPGTRLTVL.

The CDR3 bases are TGTGCCAGCGGATCATGGAACACTGAAGCTTTCTTT. The encoded protein is CASGSWNTEAFF. The rearrangement uses TRBV6-1 and TRBJ1-1; no reliable D call. Trimming pared 8 bases from V and 1 base from J, leaving 8 bases between. The length of the CDR3 is 12 residues. CDR1 is MNHNS, CDR2 SASEGT, per germline.

This clonotype has only a few counts. V gene TRBV19 combines with J gene TRBJ2-1; D is perhaps TRBD2 (6 bases). There are 15 residues in the CDR3. The germline V gene encodes CDR1 LNHDA and CDR2 SQIVND (reference sequence). V gave up 6 bases and J gave up 0 bases, with 12 bases separating them. The CDR3 sequence: CASRPSGPSYNEQFF. The CDR3 DNA reads as TGTGCCAGTAGACCAAGCGGGCCCTCCTACAATGAGCAGTTCTTC. Using reference TRBV19 and TRBJ2-1 for the parts outside the CDR3, the full variable domain is DGGITQSPKYLFRKEGQNVTLSCEQNLNHDAMYWYRQDPGQGLRLIYYSQIVNDFQKGDIAEGYSVSREKKESFPLTVTSAQKNPTAFYLCASRPSGPSYNEQFFGPGTRLTVL.

This clonotype was detected only a few times. The gene calls are TRBV24-1 and TRBJ1-5, with D perhaps matching TRBD1 (6 bases). This CDR3 contains 14 residues. Germline CDR1 reads KGHDR; CDR2 reads SFDVKD. V was pared by 3 bases and J by 4 bases, with 9 bases between. CDR3 bases: TGTGCCACCAGTGATATCCAGGGGAATCAGCCCCAGCATTTT. The encoded protein is CATSDIQGNQPQHF.